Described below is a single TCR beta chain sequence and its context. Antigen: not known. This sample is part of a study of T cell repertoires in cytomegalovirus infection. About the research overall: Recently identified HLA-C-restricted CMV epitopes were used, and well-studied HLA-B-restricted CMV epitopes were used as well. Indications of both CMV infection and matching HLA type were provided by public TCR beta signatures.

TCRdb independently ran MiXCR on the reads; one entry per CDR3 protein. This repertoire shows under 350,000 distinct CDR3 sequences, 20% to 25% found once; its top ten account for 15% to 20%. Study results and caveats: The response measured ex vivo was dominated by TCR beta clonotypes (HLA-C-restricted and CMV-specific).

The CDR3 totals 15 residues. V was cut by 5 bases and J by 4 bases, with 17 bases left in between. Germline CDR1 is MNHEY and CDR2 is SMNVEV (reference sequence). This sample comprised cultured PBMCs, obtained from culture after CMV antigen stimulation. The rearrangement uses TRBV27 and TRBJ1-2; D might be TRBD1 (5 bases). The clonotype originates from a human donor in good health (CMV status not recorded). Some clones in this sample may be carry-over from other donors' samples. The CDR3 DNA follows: TGTGCCAGCAGTCCATCGGGGGGACGGGCCTATGGCTACACCTTC. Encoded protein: CASSPSGGRAYGYTF.